These 5 T cell receptor beta chains were all obtained from the same sample, sequenced in a study of vaccination and CD4 T cells after COVID-19. One entry per CDR3 protein, called by TCRdb with MiXCR from the PCR reads. In the table there are about 19,000 distinct CDR3 sequences, over 45% of which are singletons. The material was CD4+ T cells from blood, obtained after SARS-CoV-2 vaccination. The source is a human donor who had recovered from COVID-19.

In this sample, this clonotype turned up a few times. The chain carries TRBV24-1 and TRBJ1-4, with 9 bases lining up with TRBD1. Germline CDR1 is KGHDR and CDR2 is SFDVKD. Unmatched junction bases numbered 5, after V lost 5 bases and J lost 5 bases. CDR3 length: 15 residues. CDR3 nucleotides: TGTGCCACCAGTGTACAGGGGGCGCCGAATGAAAAACTGTTTTTT. Its protein is CATSVQGAPNEKLFF.

The chain has TRBV28 and TRBJ1-1, with a possible D match to TRBD1 (5 bases). Trimming took 7 bases from V and 4 from J, leaving 16 bases between them. CDR3 length equals 14 residues. Germline V gene sequence: CDR1 MDHEN, CDR2 SYDVKM. The CDR3 DNA sequence: TGTGCCAGCACACAGGCGCAAACACCCACTGAAGCTTTCTTT. The encoded protein is CASTQAQTPTEAFF.

The V call is TRBV28, the J call TRBJ2-7; D might be TRBD2 (6 bases). Germline V gene sequence: CDR1 MDHEN, CDR2 SYDVKM. The CDR3 extends over 12 amino acids. V lost 3 bases and J 6 bases, leaving 9 bases between the germline ends. CDR3 protein: CASSFRELEQYF. The CDR3, as DNA: TGTGCCAGCAGTTTTCGGGAGCTCGAGCAGTACTTC.

This clonotype was found once. The chain links TRBV7-2 to TRBJ1-1; 9 bases align to TRBD1. The CDR3 is 15 amino acids. J was trimmed by 3 bases and V by 5 bases; bases with no gene match: 7. Germline loops: CDR1 SGHTA, CDR2 FQGNSA. The CDR3 coding sequence is TGTGCCAGCAGCCAACAGGGGGCGCCGGACACTGAAGCTTTCTTT. This codes for CASSQQGAPDTEAFF.

The V and J genes are TRBV6-1 and TRBJ2-5, with D hard to call. Between the trimmed V and J ends, which lost 2 bases and 7 bases, there was a span of 5 bases. The CDR3 has 11 residues. Per the germline V gene, CDR1 is MNHNS and CDR2 is SASEGT. CDR3 nucleotide sequence: TGTGCCAGCAGTGAAATTGGGACCCAGTACTTC. As protein: CASSEIGTQYF.